This T cell receptor (beta chain) was recovered during a study of blood T cell repertoires in COVID-19. Overall study: Sites in the United States, Italy and Spain provided acute and convalescent COVID-19 samples.

A word on this clone: This same CDR3 is encoded by further DNA sequences in the sample.

In the source study's methods: For nucleated cells, counts were estimated from reference gene primer amplification. Produced via immunoSEQ multiplex PCR; TCRdb's table is partial and in-frame only. V, J and clone size reflect that table, while D and trimming were determined from the DNA. The sample lists tens of thousands of clones; 70% to 90% were seen once. The CDR3 is made up of 15 amino acids. Germline CDR1 is LGHNT and CDR2 is FRNRAP. V dropped 6 bases and J dropped 0; count of bases not matched to a gene: 4. The sequenced sample was peripheral blood. The chain employs TRBV12-5 and TRBJ2-2, with TRBD1 identical over 7 bases. The TCR originated in a human donor in a cohort sampled during active COVID-19. The CDR3: CASGPDRANTGELFF. Here the CDR3 DNA reads TGTGCTAGTGGACCAGACAGGGCGAACACCGGGGAGCTGTTTTTT.